The 13 T cell receptor beta chains presented below share a single source sample, sequenced in a study of T cells in localized non-small cell lung cancer. Profiling relied on immunoSEQ multiplex PCR, and the TCRdb table lists in-frame clones only, not all of them. The sample consists of some 11,000 clones, 70% to 85% of them appearing once. The sequencing used peripheral blood, collected before any cancer treatment. All receptors come from a male donor older than 55 with stage I lung adenocarcinoma.

This rearrangement joins TRBV7-3 to TRBJ2-1; 8 bases fit TRBD2. V trimming: 4 bases; J trimming: 6 bases; junction bases outside the gene matches: 11. The CDR3 totals 16 residues. The germline CDR1 and CDR2 sequences are SGHTA and FQGTGA. CDR3 sequence: CASSSPWSGSGNEQFF. The CDR3 DNA reads as TGTGCCAGCAGCTCCCCTTGGAGCGGGAGTGGCAATGAGCAGTTCTTC.

The chain couples TRBV11-2 to TRBJ2-7; 7 bases match TRBD1. V lost 5 bases, J lost 4 bases, and 11 bases stayed unmatched. The length of the CDR3 is 15 residues. Germline CDR1 reads SGHAT; CDR2 reads FQNNGV. CDR3: CASSPRRLTGYEQYF. CDR3 nucleotide sequence: TGTGCCAGCAGCCCCAGGCGGTTGACAGGGTACGAGCAGTACTTC.

V gene TRBV11-2 combines with J gene TRBJ1-3; 7 nucleotides line up with TRBD1. In germline, CDR1 is SGHAT, CDR2 FQNNGV. J was trimmed by 0 bases and V by 5 bases; bases with no gene match: 10. This CDR3 region has 17 residues. CDR3 protein: CASSRQGRSSSGNTIYF. The CDR3 nucleotides read TGTGCCAGCAGCCGACAGGGTCGATCGTCCTCTGGAAACACCATATATTTT.

The V call is TRBV6-1, the J call TRBJ2-7; possibly TRBD1 for D (6 bases). Trimming removed 5 bases at V and 4 bases at J, with 18 bases between. The CDR3 is 15 amino acids. Germline CDR1 is MNHNS and CDR2 is SASEGT. Written as DNA, the CDR3 is TGTGCCAGCAGTTCACAGGGCGTCACTTTGTACGAGCAGTACTTC. This encodes CASSSQGVTLYEQYF.

This clone was observed a few times. The rearrangement links TRBV14 to TRBJ1-4; perhaps TRBD1 as D (5 bases). Per germline, CDR1 SGHDN and CDR2 FVKESK. Trimming took 1 base from V and 6 from J, leaving 18 bases between them. There are 17 residues in the CDR3. CDR3 residues: CASSQGWRRGRDEKLFF. CDR3 nucleotides: TGTGCCAGCAGCCAAGGATGGAGAAGGGGTAGGGATGAAAAACTGTTTTTT.

This clone was picked up one time. J is TRBJ1-2 and V is TRBV5-5; D is unclear. V was shortened by 1 base and J by 3 bases, with 7 bases between the two germline ends. Germline CDR1 reads SGHKS; CDR2 reads YYEKEE (reference sequence). The CDR3 is made up of 13 amino acids. The CDR3 coding sequence is TGTGCCAGCAGCTTGACGAGGGACTATGGCTACACCTTC. This encodes CASSLTRDYGYTF.

This chain links TRBV2 with TRBJ1-5, with D unclear. With 0 bases removed from V and 1 base from J, the gap between germline ends came to 7 bases. The CDR3 is made up of 15 amino acids. CDR1 and CDR2 from the germline V gene are SNHLY and FYNNEI. The CDR3 DNA is TGTGCCAGCAGTGAAGCTGGGGTGAGCAATCAGCCCCAGCATTTT. Amino acid sequence: CASSEAGVSNQPQHF.

This clone was observed a few times. This chain uses TRBV4-1 with TRBJ1-4; 9 bases align to TRBD1. This CDR3 spans 15 amino acids. Germline loops: CDR1 MGHRA, CDR2 YSYEKL. J lost 7 bases, V lost 2 bases, and 5 bases had no gene match. CDR3 in DNA: TGCGCCAGCAGCCAACAACAGGGGGCCGGTGAAAAACTGTTTTTT. It codes for CASSQQQGAGEKLFF.

The chain employs TRBV5-6 and TRBJ1-3; 8 nucleotides align to TRBD1. The CDR3 sequence is 18 residues long. Trimming removed 5 bases from V and 0 bases from J; junction bases left unmatched: 13. The germline V gene has CDR1 SGHDT and CDR2 YYEEEE. This CDR3 reads CASSRDWTGRSSGNTIYF. CDR3 nucleotides: TGTGCCAGCAGTCGAGATTGGACAGGGAGAAGCTCTGGAAACACCATATATTTT.

This clone was counted a few times. This chain links TRBV7-9 with TRBJ1-2, with 9 bases identical to TRBD1. This CDR3 is built from 13 residues. Germline CDR1 is SEHNR and CDR2 is FQNEAQ (reference sequence). V gave up 4 bases and J gave up 8 bases; unmatched junction bases: 5. In nucleotides, the CDR3 is TGTGCCAGCAGCTCCTACAGGGGGCTAGGCTACACCTTC. Protein product: CASSSYRGLGYTF.

The chain employs TRBV5-5 and TRBJ1-1; TRBD1 aligns across 7 bases. Per germline, CDR1 SGHKS and CDR2 YYEKEE (reference sequence). The CDR3 extends over 15 amino acids. V lost 3 bases and J lost 1; bases outside the gene matches: 6. DNA for the CDR3: TGTGCCAGCAGCTCGGGGGCAGGGGGGAACACTGAAGCTTTCTTT. Protein: CASSSGAGGNTEAFF.

This clone was picked up a small number of times. The rearrangement links TRBV11-1 to TRBJ2-2, with 7 positions matching TRBD2. Germline V gene lookup returns CDR1 SGHAT and CDR2 FQDESV (reference sequence). This CDR3 spans 15 amino acids. J was trimmed by 5 bases and V by 3 bases; bases with no gene match: 6. CDR3 region: CASSLSGTQTGELFF. CDR3 bases: TGTGCCAGCAGCTTGAGCGGGACCCAAACCGGGGAGCTGTTTTTT.

The chain combines TRBV5-6 with TRBJ1-4; 8 bases are a match to TRBD1. V shed 2 bases and J 3 bases; nucleotides not matched to a gene: 0. This CDR3 contains 14 residues. Per the germline V gene, CDR1 is SGHDT and CDR2 is YYEEEE. CDR3 in DNA: TGTGCCAGCAGCTTCAGGGGGCCTAATGAAAAACTGTTTTTT. Its translation is CASSFRGPNEKLFF.